A single sample gave rise to the 8 T cell receptor beta chains below, sequenced in a study of Ad26.COV2.S vaccination and SARS-CoV-2 variants. Only in-frame clones appear in the TCRdb table, and some are missing; sequencing was by immunoSEQ multiplex PCR. Among 200,000 to 300,000 clones, roughly 88% were seen once, and the ten largest hold around 10%. This sample's treatment: about 20 received Ad26.COV2.S at low or high dose, single or two shots; about 5 received placebo; per-sample allocation not given. Sampling happened 63 days after the first vaccine or placebo injection. The material was peripheral blood, obtained in a trial of Ad26.COV2.S vaccine versus placebo. The receptors were sampled from a person aged 18-65 years who received the Ad26.COV2.S COVID-19 vaccine or a placebo.

This chain uses TRBV30 with TRBJ1-2, with 7 bases lining up with TRBD1. Germline V CDR1 and CDR2: GTSNPN, SVGIG (reference sequence). The CDR3 is made up of 14 amino acids. J gave up 5 bases and V 3 bases, and 9 bases lay outside the gene matches. In nucleotides, the CDR3 is TGTGCCTGGAGGGCGGTAGGGGGCGGGTATGGCTACACCTTC. Translated: CAWRAVGGGYGYTF.

The chain has TRBV5-1 and TRBJ2-7; no firm D call. Deletions cut 4 bases from V and 0 bases from J, with 14 bases between. There are 15 residues in the CDR3. Germline CDR1 reads SGHRS; CDR2 reads YFSETQ. Here the CDR3 reads CASSVFSSFSYEQYF. As DNA, the CDR3 is TGCGCCAGCAGCGTCTTTTCCTCATTCTCCTACGAGCAGTACTTC.

The V call is TRBV24-1, the J call TRBJ2-5; D might be TRBD2 (5 bases). V was shortened by 0 bases and J by 5 bases, with 6 bases between the two germline ends. The length of the CDR3 is 13 residues. Looked up from germline, CDR1 is KGHDR and CDR2 is SFDVKD. The chain's CDR3 is CATSDLGSETQYF. In DNA, the CDR3 is TGTGCCACCAGTGATTTGGGGAGTGAGACCCAGTACTTC.

This rearrangement joins TRBV5-4 to TRBJ2-5, with a tentative D call TRBD1 (6 bases). The CDR3 totals 13 residues. With 5 bases removed from V and 4 bases from J, the gap between germline ends came to 12 bases. Per the germline V gene, CDR1 is SGHNT and CDR2 is YYREEE (reference sequence). As DNA, the CDR3 is TGTGCCAGCAGAAAACAGGGTAGAGAGACCCAGTACTTC. Its protein product is CASRKQGRETQYF. The full variable domain, rest sourced from reference TRBV5-4 and TRBJ2-5, is ETGVTQSPTHLIKTRGQQVTLRCSSQSGHNTVSWYQQALGQGPQFIFQYYREEENGRGNFPPRFSGLQFPNYSSELNVNALELDDSALYLCASRKQGRETQYFGPGTRLLVL.

The J gene is TRBJ1-2, the V gene TRBV27; no clear D. Trimming removed 5 bases at V and 4 bases at J, with 14 bases between. The V gene's germline CDR1 is MNHEY and CDR2 SMNVEV (reference sequence). CDR3 length equals 14 residues. CDR3 residues: CASSPSGQPYGYTF. CDR3 nucleotide sequence: TGTGCCAGCAGTCCCAGTGGGCAGCCCTATGGCTACACCTTC.

The chain combines TRBV2 with TRBJ2-1; D perhaps matches TRBD1 (6 bases). V shed 2 bases and J shed 0 bases, with 17 bases lying between them. Germline CDR1 SNHLY, CDR2 FYNNEI. The CDR3 contains 18 residues. DNA for the CDR3: TGTGCCAGCAGTGAACGTAGGACAGCTTTCAGCTCCTACAATGAGCAGTTCTTC. Protein product: CASSERRTAFSSYNEQFF.

This clone was counted once. J is TRBJ1-6 and V is TRBV7-2; D is uncertain. V dropped 5 bases and J dropped 6 bases, with 17 bases sitting between them. Per germline, CDR1 SGHTA and CDR2 FQGNSA. The CDR3 extends over 16 amino acids. DNA of the CDR3: TGTGCCAGCAGCCCTCCTCTCGGGATCCCTAATTCACCCCTCCACTTT. Translated: CASSPPLGIPNSPLHF. The entire variable domain, with the rest obtained from reference TRBV7-2 and TRBJ1-6, is as follows: GAGVSQSPSNKVTEKGKDVELRCDPISGHTALYWYRQSLGQGLEFLIYFQGNSAPDKSGLPSDRFSAERTGGSVSTLTIQRTQQEDSAVYLCASSPPLGIPNSPLHFGNGTRLTVT.

This chain connects TRBV14 to TRBJ2-5; the D gene is possibly TRBD1 (6 bases). Trimming cost V 0 bases and J 5 bases, with 13 bases left between them. This CDR3 region has 15 residues. CDR1 is SGHDN, CDR2 FVKESK, per germline. CDR3 nucleotides: TGTGCCAGCAGCCAAGATCGAACAGGGTATGAGACCCAGTACTTC. Translated: CASSQDRTGYETQYF.